The rows below give T cell receptor beta chains drawn from one sample of a study of blood T cells in healthy people across ages. From the 5' RACE reads, TCRdb called clonotypes with MiXCR, one entry per CDR3 protein. This sample has some 1.6 million distinct CDR3 sequences; roughly 30% occur once, and the top ten carry around 11%. Material: blood. The receptors here all came from a woman in her 30s in good health. CDR3s include the opening cysteine and the closing phenylalanine or tryptophan. Fields, in order: V gene, J gene, clone size, D gene, CDR3 protein, CDR3 DNA. A D gene is named only where the DNA matches it firmly. Where a row states a size, it is once, few, many or the class of an expanded clone; other rows omit it.

V: TRBV20-1; J: TRBJ1-4; size: -; D: TRBD1; CDR3: CSATRQGGNEKLFF; DNA: TGCAGTGCTACCCGACAGGGGGGTAATGAAAAACTGTTTTTT
V: TRBV11-1; J: TRBJ2-1; size: -; D: -; CDR3: CASSSTKGTKDYNEQFF; DNA: TGTGCCAGCAGCTCCACGAAGGGGACAAAGGATTACAATGAGCAGTTCTTC
V: TRBV6-5; J: TRBJ1-2; size: -; D: -; CDR3: CASAPGQEGPLRGYTF; DNA: TGTGCCAGCGCCCCTGGGCAGGAGGGACCCTTACGAGGCTACACCTTC
V: TRBV18; J: TRBJ1-2; size: few; D: TRBD1; CDR3: CASSPRDRDYDYTF; DNA: TGTGCCAGCTCACCGCGGGACAGGGACTATGACTACACCTTC
V: TRBV12-3/TRBV12-4; J: TRBJ1-6; size: -; D: -; CDR3: CASSFGRGEAPLHF; DNA: TGTGCCAGCAGTTTCGGCAGGGGAGAAGCACCCCTCCACTTT
V: TRBV20-1; J: TRBJ1-4; size: -; D: -; CDR3: CSASYQGSGKLFF; DNA: TGCAGTGCTAGCTATCAGGGGTCGGGAAAACTGTTTTTT
V: TRBV28; J: TRBJ1-3; size: -; D: -; CDR3: CASYLPSGNTIYF; DNA: TGTGCCAGCTATCTCCCCTCTGGAAACACCATATATTTT
V: TRBV4-2; J: TRBJ2-1; size: -; D: TRBD2; CDR3: CASSQDLTSGGPNEQFF; DNA: TGTGCCAGCAGCCAAGATCTCACTAGCGGGGGCCCCAATGAGCAGTTCTTC
V: TRBV20-1; J: TRBJ1-2; size: few; D: -; CDR3: CSGTGANVMYGYTF; DNA: TGCAGTGGAACCGGGGCCAACGTTATGTATGGCTACACCTTC
V: TRBV27; J: TRBJ2-7; size: few; D: TRBD2; CDR3: CASSLALAVSYEQYF; DNA: TGTGCCAGCAGTTTAGCTCTAGCGGTCTCCTACGAGCAGTACTTC
V: TRBV6-1; J: TRBJ2-5; size: -; D: -; CDR3: CASSDQRTQYF; DNA: TGTGCCAGCAGTGACCAGCGGACCCAGTACTTC
V: TRBV3-1; J: TRBJ2-7; size: few; D: -; CDR3: CASSQDYGQYF; DNA: TGTGCCAGCAGCCAAGATTACGGGCAGTACTTC
V: TRBV27; J: TRBJ1-1; size: -; D: -; CDR3: CASRPRSSETEAFF; DNA: TGTGCCAGCAGGCCGAGGAGTTCGGAGACTGAAGCTTTCTTT